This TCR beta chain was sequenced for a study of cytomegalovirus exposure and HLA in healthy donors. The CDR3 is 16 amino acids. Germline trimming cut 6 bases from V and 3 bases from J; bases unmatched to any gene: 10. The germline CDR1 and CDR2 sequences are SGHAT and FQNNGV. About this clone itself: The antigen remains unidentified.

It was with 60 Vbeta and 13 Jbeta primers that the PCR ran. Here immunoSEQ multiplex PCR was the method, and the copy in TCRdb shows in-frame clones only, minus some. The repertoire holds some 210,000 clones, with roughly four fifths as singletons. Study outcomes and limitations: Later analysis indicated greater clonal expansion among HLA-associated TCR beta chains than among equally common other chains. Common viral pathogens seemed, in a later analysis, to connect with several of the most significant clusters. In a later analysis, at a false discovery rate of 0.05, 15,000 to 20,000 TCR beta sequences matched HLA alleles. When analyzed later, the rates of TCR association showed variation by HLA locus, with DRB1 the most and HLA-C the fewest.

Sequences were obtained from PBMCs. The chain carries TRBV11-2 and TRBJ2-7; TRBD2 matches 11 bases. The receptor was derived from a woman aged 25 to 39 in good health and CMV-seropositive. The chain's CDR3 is CASSPQGLAENYEQYF. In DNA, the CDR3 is TGTGCCAGCAGTCCCCAGGGACTAGCGGAAAACTACGAGCAGTACTTC. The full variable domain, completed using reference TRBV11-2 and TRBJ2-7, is EAGVAQSPRYKIIEKRQSVAFWCNPISGHATLYWYQQILGQGPKLLIQFQNNGVVDDSQLPKDRFSAERLKGVDSTLKIQPAKLEDSAVYLCASSPQGLAENYEQYFGPGTRLTVT.